This passage covers 4 T cell receptor beta chains from one sample sequenced in a study of blood T cell repertoires in COVID-19. Profiled with immunoSEQ multiplex PCR; TCRdb holds only in-frame clones, not every one. The table has 150,000 to 200,000 clones, 74% seen once. Material: peripheral blood. These receptors all stem from a woman of 80 years or more with acute or convalescent COVID-19.

The chain has TRBV3-1 (or the pseudogene TRBV3-2) and TRBJ2-3, with 7 bases fitting TRBD2. This CDR3 has 13 residues. The V segment lost 4 bases and the J segment 6 bases; nucleotides outside the gene matches: 4. Germline V CDR1 and CDR2: LGHDT, YNNKEL (reference sequence). Here the CDR3 reads CASSRGSKDTQYF. In DNA form, the CDR3 reads TGTGCCAGCAGCCGCGGGAGCAAGGATACGCAGTATTTT.

The rearrangement links TRBV28 to TRBJ1-1; perhaps TRBD1 as D (5 bases). The V end was cut by 3 bases, the J end by 4 bases, with 12 bases between. Germline values: CDR1 MDHEN, CDR2 SYDVKM. CDR3 length: 14 residues. CDR3 in amino acids: CASSFAGSATEAFF. DNA of the CDR3: TGTGCCAGCAGTTTCGCAGGGTCGGCCACTGAAGCTTTCTTT.

This clone was seen a handful of times. This rearrangement joins TRBV7-3 to TRBJ2-2; TRBD1 matches at 7 bases. This CDR3 contains 17 residues. CDR1 is SGHTA and CDR2 is FQGTGA in the germline V gene. V gave up 2 bases and J gave up 6 bases; unmatched junction bases: 12. The CDR3 bases are TGTGCCAGCAGCTTAGGGACAGAACCCCTCTATGCCGGGGAGCTGTTTTTT. This gives the protein CASSLGTEPLYAGELFF.

This chain uses TRBV11-2 with TRBJ2-7, with D uncertain. The CDR3 runs to 13 residues. V gave up 5 bases and J gave up 0 bases, with 8 bases separating them. Germline loops: CDR1 SGHAT, CDR2 FQNNGV. The chain's CDR3 is CASSPLFSYEQYF. The CDR3 nucleotides are TGTGCCAGCAGCCCCCTATTCTCCTACGAGCAGTACTTC.